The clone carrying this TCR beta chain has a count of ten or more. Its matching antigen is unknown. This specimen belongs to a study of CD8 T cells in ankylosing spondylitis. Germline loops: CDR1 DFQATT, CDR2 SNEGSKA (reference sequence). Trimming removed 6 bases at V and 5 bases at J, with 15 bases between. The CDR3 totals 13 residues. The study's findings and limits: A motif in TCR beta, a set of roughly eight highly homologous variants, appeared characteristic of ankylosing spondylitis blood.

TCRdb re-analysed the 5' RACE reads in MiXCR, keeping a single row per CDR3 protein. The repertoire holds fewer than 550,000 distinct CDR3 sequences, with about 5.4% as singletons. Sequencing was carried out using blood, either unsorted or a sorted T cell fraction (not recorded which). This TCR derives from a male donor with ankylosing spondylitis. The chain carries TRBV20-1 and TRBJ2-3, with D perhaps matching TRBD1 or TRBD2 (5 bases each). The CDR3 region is CSARSRGGDTQYF. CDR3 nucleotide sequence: TGCAGTGCCAGGAGCCGGGGCGGAGATACGCAGTATTTT.